Below, 8 T cell receptor beta chains from the same sample are listed, as sequenced in a study of blood T cell repertoires in COVID-19. TCRdb's copy holds only in-frame clones and misses some; the assay was immunoSEQ multiplex PCR. The sample yields 90,000 to 120,000 clones, approximately 80% seen once. Source material: peripheral blood. The receptors derive from a man in his sixties or seventies with acute or convalescent COVID-19.

V and J are TRBV19 and TRBJ2-7; tentatively, D is TRBD2 (5 bases). This CDR3 has 14 residues. V was pared by 5 bases and J by 3 bases, with 14 bases between. Germline loops: CDR1 LNHDA, CDR2 SQIVND (reference sequence). The CDR3 region is CASSPGEAIYEQYF. CDR3 DNA: TGTGCCAGTAGTCCCGGGGAAGCCATCTACGAGCAGTACTTC.

The gene calls are TRBV6-6 and TRBJ2-2; D may be TRBD1 (5 bases). Trimming removed 6 bases at V and 2 bases at J, with 13 bases between. Per the germline V gene, CDR1 is MNHNY and CDR2 is SVGAGI (reference sequence). The CDR3 is made up of 15 amino acids. The CDR3, as DNA: TGTGCCAGCAGCTTAGGACAACCTAACACCGGGGAGCTGTTTTTT. Translating gives CASSLGQPNTGELFF.

This chain links TRBV12-3 or TRBV12-4 with TRBJ2-7; tentatively, D is TRBD1 (7 bases). This CDR3 is built from 12 residues. The V gene lost 5 bases and the J gene lost 7 bases, with 12 bases spanning the gap. The CDR3 nucleotides read TGTGCCAGCAGTCCCAGGGGGAGGGAGCAGTACTTC. Translating gives CASSPRGREQYF.

V and J are TRBV6-4 and TRBJ1-4; the D gene is possibly TRBD1 (5 bases). CDR3 length: 14 residues. Trimming took off 11 bases at V and 7 bases at J, with 20 bases between the two ends. CDR1 is MRHNA and CDR2 is SNTAGT in the germline V gene. The CDR3 sequence is CAPTRQSFSEKLFF. The CDR3 DNA is TGTGCCCCTACTCGACAGTCCTTCAGTGAAAAACTGTTTTTT.

V gene TRBV7-3 combines with J gene TRBJ2-5; 9 positions agree with TRBD2. Germline assignment: CDR1 SGHTA and CDR2 FQGTGA. V was clipped by 5 bases and J by 5 bases; unmatched bases: 9. The CDR3 runs 15 residues. The CDR3 bases are TGTGCCAGCAGCCCCCAGCGGGGGGTCCGCGAGACCCAGTACTTC. This gives the protein CASSPQRGVRETQYF. Complete variable domain (other parts from reference TRBV7-3 and TRBJ2-5): GAGVSQTPSNKVTEKGKYVELRCDPISGHTALYWYRQSLGQGPEFLIYFQGTGAADDSGLPNDRFFAVRPEGSVSTLKIQRTERGDSAVYLCASSPQRGVRETQYFGPGTRLLVL.

This chain links TRBV14 with TRBJ1-1; a possible D gene is TRBD1 (5 bases). Germline V lookup: CDR1 SGHDN, CDR2 FVKESK. This CDR3 has 16 amino acids. V gave up 0 bases and J gave up 3 bases, with 14 bases separating them. The CDR3 sequence is CASSQEFRTRDTEAFF. CDR3 bases: TGTGCCAGCAGCCAAGAGTTCAGGACAAGGGACACTGAAGCTTTCTTT.

The chain combines TRBV21-1 with TRBJ2-7; the table's D call of TRBD1 was not tested on the DNA. TRBV21-1 is shown as a pseudogene. The CDR3 sequence is 16 residues long. CDR3 loop: CASSSPTGAPVYEQYF. The CDR3 region has the DNA TGTGCCAGCAGCAGCCCCACAGGGGCGCCGGTCTACGAGCAGTACTTC.

The chain employs TRBV6-5 and TRBJ1-5; D perhaps matches TRBD1 (6 bases). Germline V gene data show CDR1 as MNHEY and CDR2 as SVGAGI. The CDR3 sequence is 13 residues long. V lost 5 bases to trimming and J lost 5 bases, with 10 bases between them. The DNA for the CDR3 is TGTGCCAGCAGTAGACAGGCCTATCAGCCCCAGCATTTT. This sequence encodes CASSRQAYQPQHF.